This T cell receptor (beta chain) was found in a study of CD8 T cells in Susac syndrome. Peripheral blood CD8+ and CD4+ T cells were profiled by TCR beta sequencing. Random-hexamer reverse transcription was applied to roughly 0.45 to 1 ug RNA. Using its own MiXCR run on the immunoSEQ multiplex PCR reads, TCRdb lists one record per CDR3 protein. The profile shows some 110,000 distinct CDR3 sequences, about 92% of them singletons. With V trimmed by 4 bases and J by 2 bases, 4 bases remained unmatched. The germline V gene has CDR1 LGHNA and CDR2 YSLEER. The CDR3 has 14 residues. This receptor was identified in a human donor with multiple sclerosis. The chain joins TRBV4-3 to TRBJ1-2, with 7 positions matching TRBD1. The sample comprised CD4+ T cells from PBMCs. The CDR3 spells CASSRDSPNYGYTF. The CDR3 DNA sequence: TGCGCCAGCAGCCGGGACAGCCCAAACTATGGCTACACCTTC.